This T cell receptor beta chain was identified during a study of shared T cell receptors in the human thymus. This CDR3 is built from 12 residues. Germline CDR1 reads PRHDT; CDR2 reads FYEKMQ (reference sequence). Trimming took off 3 bases at V and 5 bases at J, with 6 bases between the two ends. Libraries were prepared by immunoSEQ multiplex PCR; TCRdb keeps only in-frame clonotypes and omits some of them. The table shows around 67,000 clones, with around 96% occurring only once. The chain links TRBV13 to TRBJ2-3; unclear D gene. The source is a human donor. The sample was thymocytes. This CDR3 reads CASSFGVDTQYF. The CDR3 bases are TGTGCCAGCAGCTTTGGTGTAGATACGCAGTATTTT.